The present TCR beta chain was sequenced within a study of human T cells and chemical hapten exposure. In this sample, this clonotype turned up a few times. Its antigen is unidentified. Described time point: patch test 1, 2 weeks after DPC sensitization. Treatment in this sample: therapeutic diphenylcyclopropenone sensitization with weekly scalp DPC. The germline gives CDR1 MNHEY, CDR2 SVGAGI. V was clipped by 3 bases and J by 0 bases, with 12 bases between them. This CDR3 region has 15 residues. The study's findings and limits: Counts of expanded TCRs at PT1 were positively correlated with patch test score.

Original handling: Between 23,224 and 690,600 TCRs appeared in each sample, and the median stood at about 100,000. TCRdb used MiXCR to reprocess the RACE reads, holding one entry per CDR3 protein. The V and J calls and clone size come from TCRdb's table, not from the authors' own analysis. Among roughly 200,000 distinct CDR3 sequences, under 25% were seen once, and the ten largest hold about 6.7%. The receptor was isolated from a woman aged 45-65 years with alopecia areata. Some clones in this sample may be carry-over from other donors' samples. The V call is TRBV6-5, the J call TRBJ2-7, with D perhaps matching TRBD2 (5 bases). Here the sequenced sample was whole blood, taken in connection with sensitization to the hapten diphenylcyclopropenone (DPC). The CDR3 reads CASSYSSGSSYEQYF. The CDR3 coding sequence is TGTGCCAGCAGTTATTCGTCGGGGAGCTCCTACGAGCAGTACTTC.